Listed below are T cell receptor beta chains from one sample, sequenced in a study of blood T cell repertoires in COVID-19. Using immunoSEQ multiplex PCR, the repertoire was profiled, and TCRdb retains in-frame clones only, with some absent. The sample includes about 140,000 clones, approximately 81% of them seen just once. The sample comprised peripheral blood. These TCRs come from a human donor in a cohort sampled during active COVID-19. Both conserved end residues are part of each CDR3. Each record gives: V gene, CDR3 length, clone size, J gene, D gene, CDR3 protein, CDR3 DNA. D genes are given only for firm matches. Where a row states a size, it is once, few, many or the class of an expanded clone; other rows omit it.

TRBV4-3,15,-,TRBJ2-7,-,CASSQESSGVDEQYF,TGCGCCAGCAGCCAAGAATCATCGGGAGTCGACGAGCAGTACTTC
TRBV29-1,14,once,TRBJ2-1,TRBD1,CSAEGNRGSNEQFF,TGCAGCGCCGAAGGTAACAGGGGGTCCAATGAGCAGTTCTTC
TRBV28,13,few,TRBJ1-2,TRBD1,CASGPGTAYGYTF,TGTGCCAGCGGACCTGGGACAGCTTATGGCTACACCTTC
TRBV18,15,-,TRBJ2-7,TRBD2,CASSPPSGRGYEQYF,TGTGCCAGCTCACCACCTAGCGGGAGGGGGTACGAGCAGTACTTC
TRBV28,17,-,TRBJ1-3,TRBD1,CASRPNTAGGAGNTIYF,TGTGCCAGCAGACCCAACACCGCAGGGGGCGCTGGAAACACCATATATTTT
TRBV28,14,-,TRBJ1-1,TRBD1,CASSLGTGGTEAFF,TGTGCCAGCAGTTTGGGGACAGGGGGCACTGAAGCTTTCTTT
TRBV19,15,-,TRBJ2-7,TRBD2,CASSTQTSGGYEQYF,TGTGCCAGTAGCACCCAGACTAGCGGAGGCTACGAGCAGTACTTC
TRBV6-5,15,-,TRBJ1-2,-,CASSPGITDYYGYTF,TGTGCCAGCAGCCCCGGGATAACCGACTACTATGGCTACACCTTC
TRBV4-3,15,once,TRBJ1-6,-,CASSHGGQLNSPLHF,TGCGCCAGCAGCCATGGAGGACAGCTTAATTCACCCCTCCACTTT
TRBV6-1,15,-,TRBJ2-7,-,CASSEYTGMIYEQYF,TGTGCCAGCAGTGAATACACAGGGATGATCTACGAGCAGTACTTC
TRBV3-1/TRBV3-2,15,-,TRBJ2-5,-,CASSQTVTARETQYF,TGTGCCAGCAGCCAAACCGTGACAGCCCGGGAGACCCAGTACTTC
TRBV19,17,-,TRBJ1-5,-,CASRYDGGKNSNQPQHF,TGTGCCAGTAGATATGACGGGGGGAAAAATAGCAATCAGCCCCAGCATTTT
TRBV2,13,-,TRBJ2-3,TRBD1,CASRGQGPSTQYF,TGTGCCAGCAGAGGACAGGGGCCCTCTACGCAGTATTTT
TRBV5-1,15,-,TRBJ1-1,-,CASSFSPGAYTEAFF,TGCGCCAGCAGCTTCTCGCCTGGAGCTTACACTGAAGCTTTCTTT
TRBV24-1,16,-,TRBJ2-1,TRBD1,CATSARGGQAYNEQFF,TGTGCCACCAGTGCTAGAGGGGGACAGGCTTACAATGAGCAGTTCTTC
TRBV6-2/TRBV6-3,15,once,TRBJ2-7,-,CASSYLTGPSYEQYF,TGTGCCAGCAGTTATCTCACAGGCCCGTCCTACGAGCAGTACTTC
TRBV24-1,15,once,TRBJ2-7,-,CATSDPGDGYYEQYF,TGTGCCACCAGTGATCCGGGGGACGGATACTACGAGCAGTACTTC
TRBV19,17,once,TRBJ2-2,TRBD2,CASSRRPLAGATGELFF,TGTGCCAGTAGCAGGCGCCCACTAGCGGGAGCGACCGGGGAGCTGTTTTTT
TRBV7-8,16,once,TRBJ1-5,-,CASLPLGRAGLQPQHF,TGTGCCAGCCTCCCGCTAGGTAGGGCCGGACTTCAGCCCCAGCATTTT
TRBV3-1/TRBV3-2,14,large,TRBJ2-7,-,CASSQVGPRYEQYF,TGTGCCAGCAGCCAAGTGGGCCCACGGTACGAGCAGTACTTC
TRBV9,17,-,TRBJ1-3,-,CASSVASGAYAGNTIYF,TGTGCCAGCAGCGTAGCTTCAGGGGCTTACGCCGGAAACACCATATATTTT
TRBV28,15,once,TRBJ2-1,TRBD2,CASSPSGRARDEQFF,TGTGCCAGCAGTCCTAGCGGGAGGGCCCGGGATGAGCAGTTCTTC
TRBV28,16,once,TRBJ2-5,TRBD2,CASSLRRAGGRETQYF,TGTGCCAGCAGTCTAAGGCGTGCGGGAGGACGGGAGACCCAGTACTTC
TRBV7-6,13,-,TRBJ2-5,TRBD1,CASSYGQEETQYF,TGTGCCAGCAGCTACGGACAGGAAGAGACCCAGTACTTC
TRBV28,14,-,TRBJ2-2,TRBD2,CASRAGGRPGELFF,TGTGCCAGCAGGGCGGGAGGGAGACCCGGGGAGCTGTTTTTT
TRBV19,14,-,TRBJ2-3,-,CASSPQSSQDTQYF,TGTGCCAGTAGTCCCCAGTCCTCACAAGATACGCAGTATTTT
TRBV5-1,15,-,TRBJ2-7,-,CASSLNSGPYYEQYF,TGCGCCAGCAGCTTAAACAGCGGTCCCTACTACGAGCAGTACTTC
TRBV25-1,13,-,TRBJ2-7,TRBD2,CASSLAGAYEQYF,TGTGCCAGCAGTCTAGCGGGAGCCTACGAGCAGTACTTC
TRBV30,10,-,TRBJ1-6,-,CARSNSPLHF,TGTGCCCGGTCAAATTCACCCCTCCACTTT
TRBV14,17,many,TRBJ1-1,-,CASSLRDTSYFNTEAFF,TGTGCCAGCAGCCTCCGGGACACATCCTACTTCAACACTGAAGCTTTCTTT
TRBV4-2,13,-,TRBJ2-1,TRBD2,CASRTSGDNEQFF,TGTGCCAGCCGGACTAGCGGCGACAATGAGCAGTTCTTC
TRBV7-3,15,many,TRBJ1-1,TRBD1,CASSIDGTGITEAFF,TGTGCCAGCAGCATTGACGGGACAGGGATCACTGAAGCTTTCTTT
TRBV29-1,17,-,TRBJ2-4,TRBD1,CSVATGIVSGTKNIQYF,TGCAGCGTGGCGACAGGGATTGTCTCCGGAACCAAAAACATTCAGTACTTC
TRBV7-2,13,-,TRBJ2-7,TRBD2,CASSRGVSYEQYF,TGTGCCAGCAGCCGGGGGGTGTCCTACGAGCAGTACTTC
TRBV5-6,16,-,TRBJ1-5,TRBD1,CASSLRDRAFNQPQHF,TGTGCCAGCAGCTTGCGGGACAGGGCCTTTAATCAGCCCCAGCATTTT
TRBV27,17,few,TRBJ2-7,-,CASSSQQGSFLSREQYF,TGTGCCAGCAGTTCCCAACAGGGTTCTTTTCTATCTCGCGAGCAGTACTTC
TRBV6-2/TRBV6-3,14,-,TRBJ2-7,-,CASSRGTFSYEQYF,TGTGCCAGCAGCCGAGGGACTTTCTCCTACGAGCAGTACTTC
TRBV28,16,-,TRBJ1-3,TRBD1,CASSATGQGDGNTIYF,TGTGCCAGCAGTGCCACGGGACAGGGGGATGGAAACACCATATATTTT
TRBV7-3,16,-,TRBJ2-5,TRBD2,CASSLFAGGPQETQYF,TGTGCCAGCAGCTTATTCGCGGGAGGGCCCCAAGAGACCCAGTACTTC
TRBV5-1,14,-,TRBJ2-7,-,CASSLEQGHYEQYF,TGCGCCAGCAGCTTGGAGCAGGGTCACTACGAGCAGTACTTC
TRBV4-2,18,-,TRBJ2-7,TRBD2,CASSQDLQTSGRTYEQYF,TGTGCCAGCAGCCAAGATCTCCAGACTAGCGGGAGGACGTACGAGCAGTACTTC